The sequence of this T cell receptor (beta chain) was determined in a study of blood T cell repertoires in COVID-19 (dated by TCRdb to 2018 to 2020). Regarding the complete study: The collaborator samples originated in the United States, Italy and Spain and spanned the acute and convalescent phases of COVID-19. The prospective study material was composed of cDNA or gDNA derived from T cells, B-cell-depleted T cells, or PBMCs. The dataset comprised deeply sampled blood TCRbeta repertoires from subjects exposed to, actively infected with, or recovered from COVID-19. The repertoires were released in a freely available public database meant as a resource for research on the immune response to SARS-CoV-2. Samples were obtained from the ongoing ImmuneRACE study (first 160 participants) and from 1,200 or so subjects provided by 6 global collaborators. Sample metadata almost always included a de-identified subject ID, COVID-19 status, age in years and sex. HLA class I and class II types, where available, came from metadata supplied by the sample provider rather than from assay-based typing. What the research found in general, with its limitations: How much clinical and demographic metadata was included differed by source and by participant, and the metadata was provided uncurated.

On this clone itself: Its binding antigen is unknown. There are no base qualities to consult, and no much larger clone falls within one base.

TCRbeta CDR3 regions were amplified from genomic DNA by means of the immunoSEQ Assay, a bias-controlled multiplex PCR. The authors' analysis ran thus. Within the assay, amplification of reference gene primers was used to estimate how many nucleated cells each sample contained. To quantify the absolute abundance of each unique TCRbeta CDR3 rearrangement, sequence reads were collapsed and filtered. Productive Simpson clonality was computed per sample as the square root of Simpson's diversity index over productive rearrangements. TCRdb provides this immuneACCESS table in a form limited to in-frame rearrangements. Some clones are lacking; in checked studies, under half of them reflect an unresolved V gene, and why the rest are absent is not known. The DNA was the basis for D and trimming; V, J and clone size are from that table. The sample contains roughly 29,000 clones, about 92% of them found a single time. The ten largest clones represent about 0.8% of the sample.

At one collaborating source in Seattle, patients were enrolled during active infection and were followed longitudinally through the course of disease. Whole blood was collected in K2EDTA tubes by collaborating institutions according to the institutions' own protocols. Collaborator samples were shipped for TCRbeta analysis as frozen whole blood, isolated PBMCs, or DNA extracted from either sample type. The receptor was isolated from a woman between 65 and 79 years old with COVID-19, enrolled during active disease. The sequenced sample consisted of peripheral blood.

The CDR3 in this case is CASSDWLALYNEQFF. DNA sequence: TGCGCCAGCAGTGATTGGCTAGCGCTCTACAATGAGCAGTTCTTC. This chain joins TRBV10-1 to TRBJ2-1; TRBD2 is possibly the D segment (6 matching bases). Reading the germline V gene (reference sequence) gives CDR1 WNHNN and CDR2 SYGVQD. V is reduced by 3 bases and J by 3 bases, leaving a spacing of 12 bases between them. The CDR3 spans 15 residues, from the cysteine through the phenylalanine. The only DNA kept is the CDR3, 45 bases in frame from the first base.